Shown below are 24 T cell receptor beta chains from a single sample sequenced in a study of cytomegalovirus exposure and HLA in healthy donors. Vbeta (60) and Jbeta (13) primers were used in the PCR. TCRdb's copy holds only in-frame clones and misses some; the assay was immunoSEQ multiplex PCR. The sample comprises about 80,000 clones, 60% to 85% of which are singletons, and roughly 22% rests with the top ten. Sample: PBMCs. The receptor set was obtained from a woman aged 40 to 55 in good health and CMV-seropositive.

This sequence joins TRBV10-3 and TRBJ1-1; 8 positions agree with TRBD1. CDR1 is ENHRY and CDR2 is SYGVKD in the germline V gene. The CDR3 runs to 15 residues. The ends lost 3 bases at V and 4 bases at J; junction bases unmatched: 7. The CDR3, as DNA: TGTGCCATCAGTGAAATAGACAGGGGCGGCACTGAAGCTTTCTTT. Encoded protein: CAISEIDRGGTEAFF.

This clone was observed a few times. The chain recombines TRBV6-1 with TRBJ1-2; 7 bases align to TRBD1. This CDR3 has 14 residues. Germline-derived CDR1 and CDR2 are MNHNS and SASEGT. V was clipped by 3 bases and J by 6 bases; unmatched bases: 7. DNA of the CDR3: TGTGCCAGCAGTGATGTGGCCAGGGGGAATGGCTACACCTTC. Translating it yields CASSDVARGNGYTF.

The rearrangement links TRBV2 to TRBJ1-2; D might be TRBD1 (5 bases). The CDR3 loop spans 14 amino acids. Germline-derived CDR1 and CDR2 are SNHLY and FYNNEI. The V and J ends lost 4 bases and 4 bases respectively, with 13 bases between them. The CDR3 bases are TGTGCCAGCAGTGCCTCGGGGGGTGGCTATGGCTACACCTTC. This encodes CASSASGGGYGYTF.

The gene calls are TRBV11-3 and TRBJ2-3; D is perhaps TRBD2 (6 bases). Trimming took 4 bases from V and 10 from J, leaving 18 bases between them. The CDR3 has 14 amino acids. The V gene's germline CDR1 is SGHNT and CDR2 YENEEA. The CDR3 sequence: CASSSSGLPEAQYF. DNA of the CDR3: TGTGCCAGCAGCTCCTCGGGACTCCCAGAGGCGCAGTATTTT.

This chain uses TRBV28 with TRBJ2-2, with 9 bases that match TRBD1. V was pared by 6 bases and J by 3 bases, with 14 bases of the junction left unmatched. There are 18 residues in the CDR3. The germline V gene has CDR1 MDHEN and CDR2 SYDVKM. Written as DNA, the CDR3 is TGTGCCAGCAGACCCTTGCAACCGACAGGGGGTTACACCGGGGAGCTGTTTTTT. Translation gives CASRPLQPTGGYTGELFF.

This chain connects TRBV14 to TRBJ2-7, with 10 nucleotides matching TRBD2. There are 15 residues in the CDR3. The J segment lost 5 bases and the V segment lost 0 bases, leaving 4 bases of the junction unmatched. Germline CDR1 reads SGHDN; CDR2 reads FVKESK. Here the CDR3 reads CASSQELAGAHEQYF. The CDR3 bases are TGTGCCAGCAGCCAAGAGCTAGCGGGAGCTCACGAGCAGTACTTC.

The gene calls are TRBV6-1 and TRBJ1-1; 9 bases fit TRBD1. The junction had 9 bases not matched to a gene; V was cut back by 7 bases and J by 0 bases. CDR1 is MNHNS, CDR2 SASEGT, per germline. CDR3 length: 16 amino acids. The CDR3 region has the DNA TGTGCCAGCAATGATAGGGACAGGGTGTTGAACACTGAAGCTTTCTTT. Translating it yields CASNDRDRVLNTEAFF.

V usage is TRBV5-1 and J usage is TRBJ2-5; D possibly corresponds to TRBD1 (6 bases). CDR3 length: 19 residues. Trimming took off 6 bases at V and 0 bases at J, with 27 bases between the two ends. In germline, CDR1 is SGHRS, CDR2 YFSETQ. CDR3 sequence: CASNLYRVYELKYQETQYF. The CDR3 DNA reads as TGCGCCAGCAACCTTTACAGGGTTTACGAACTAAAGTACCAAGAGACCCAGTACTTC.

The chain recombines TRBV4-1 with TRBJ1-5; 10 nucleotides line up with TRBD1. V dropped 3 bases and J dropped 2; count of bases not matched to a gene: 13. CDR1 and CDR2 from the germline V gene are MGHRA and YSYEKL. The CDR3 sequence is 19 residues long. CDR3 nucleotide sequence: TGCGCCAGCAGCCAGGCCGGACAGGGGGGGATAGTAGGCAATCAGCCCCAGCATTTT. This sequence encodes CASSQAGQGGIVGNQPQHF.

The J gene is TRBJ1-2, the V gene TRBV4-1; the D is unclear. CDR1 and CDR2 (germline): MGHRA, YSYEKL. The V end was cut by 0 bases, the J end by 8 bases, with 19 bases between. The CDR3 consists of 16 residues. The CDR3 here is CASSQDLWTPGGGYTF. The CDR3 DNA reads TGCGCCAGCAGCCAAGATCTATGGACCCCCGGAGGAGGCTACACCTTC.

The V gene is TRBV5-1, the J gene TRBJ2-1; 10 bases are shared with TRBD2. V lost 5 bases and J lost 5; bases outside the gene matches: 1. Germline V gene data show CDR1 as SGHRS and CDR2 as YFSETQ. The CDR3 covers 13 residues. The DNA for the CDR3 is TGCGCCAGCAGGGGACTAGCGAACAATGAGCAGTTCTTC. This translates into CASRGLANNEQFF.

The rearrangement links TRBV6-5 to TRBJ2-3; 8 bases agree with TRBD1. The germline gives CDR1 MNHEY, CDR2 SVGAGI. Trimming cost V 4 bases and J 4 bases; bases outside gene matches: 10. The CDR3 extends over 16 amino acids. CDR3 nucleotides: TGTGCCAGCAGTTCAACGGACAGGGTGGCCTCAGATACGCAGTATTTT. It encodes CASSSTDRVASDTQYF.

The chain couples TRBV5-1 to TRBJ2-5; 9 bases align to TRBD1. This CDR3 is built from 15 residues. Germline lookup yields CDR1 SGHRS and CDR2 YFSETQ. V lost 4 bases, J lost 5 bases, and 9 bases stayed unmatched. This CDR3 reads CASSLTGGVWETQYF. DNA for the CDR3: TGCGCCAGCAGCCTCACAGGGGGCGTCTGGGAGACCCAGTACTTC.

The chain carries TRBV6-1 and TRBJ2-7; D gene ambiguous. Germline-derived CDR1 and CDR2 are MNHNS and SASEGT. V lost 8 bases, J lost 5 bases, and 10 bases lay in between. The CDR3 is 11 residues long. The CDR3 DNA sequence: TGTGCCAGCTGGCGGAGAGACGAGCAGTACTTC. It yields the protein CASWRRDEQYF.

The V gene is TRBV28, the J gene TRBJ1-5; D not certain. This CDR3 region has 15 residues. Deletions cut 4 bases from V and 0 bases from J, with 10 bases between. Per germline, CDR1 MDHEN and CDR2 SYDVKM. CDR3 coding DNA: TGTGCCAGCAGTTCGGGAGGACTTAGCAATCAGCCCCAGCATTTT. Encoded protein: CASSSGGLSNQPQHF. Combining the CDR3 with reference TRBV28 and TRBJ1-5 gives the whole variable domain DVKVTQSSRYLVKRTGEKVFLECVQDMDHENMFWYRQDPGLGLRLIYFSYDVKMKEKGDIPEGYSVSREKKERFSLILESASTNQTSMYLCASSSGGLSNQPQHFGDGTRLSIL.

The chain uses TRBV7-9 and TRBJ1-2; TRBD1 matches at 9 bases. V lost 5 bases and J lost 5; bases outside the gene matches: 12. The V gene's germline CDR1 is SEHNR and CDR2 FQNEAQ (reference sequence). This CDR3 region has 16 residues. The CDR3 nucleotides are TGTGCCAGCAGCCAACGGGACAGGGACGTTATGTATGGCTACACCTTC. It specifies CASSQRDRDVMYGYTF.

V gene TRBV7-2 combines with J gene TRBJ2-2; 14 nucleotides align to TRBD2. Germline CDR1 reads SGHTA; CDR2 reads FQGNSA. The CDR3 runs 16 residues. With 5 bases clipped from V and 7 bases from J, the junction kept 6 bases outside the gene matches. CDR3 sequence (DNA): TGTGCCAGCAGCCTGACTAGCGGGAGGGAGAACGGGGAGCTGTTTTTT. It codes for CASSLTSGRENGELFF. The variable domain in full, completed from reference TRBV7-2 and TRBJ2-2, reads GAGVSQSPSNKVTEKGKDVELRCDPISGHTALYWYRQSLGQGLEFLIYFQGNSAPDKSGLPSDRFSAERTGGSVSTLTIQRTQQEDSAVYLCASSLTSGRENGELFFGEGSRLTVL.

This chain joins TRBV7-9 and TRBJ2-7, with 9 bases aligning to TRBD1. The CDR3 is 17 amino acids. Per germline, CDR1 SEHNR and CDR2 FQNEAQ (reference sequence). Germline trimming cut 5 bases from V and 4 bases from J; bases unmatched to any gene: 15. The CDR3 spells CASSPRTRTGARYEQYF. The CDR3 coding sequence is TGTGCCAGCAGCCCCCGCACACGGACAGGGGCTAGGTACGAGCAGTACTTC. The full variable domain, rest sourced from reference TRBV7-9 and TRBJ2-7, is DTGVSQNPRHKITKRGQNVTFRCDPISEHNRLYWYRQTLGQGPEFLTYFQNEAQLEKSRLLSDRFSAERPKGSFSTLEIQRTEQGDSAMYLCASSPRTRTGARYEQYFGPGTRLTVT.

The chain joins TRBV5-1 to TRBJ1-1; D is uncertain. Germline V gene sequence: CDR1 SGHRS, CDR2 YFSETQ. Trimming took off 0 bases at V and 0 bases at J, with 15 bases between the two ends. The CDR3 length is 17 residues. In DNA form, the CDR3 reads TGCGCCAGCAGCTTGGTCACTCTGGGAGCCATGAACACTGAAGCTTTCTTT. It is translated as CASSLVTLGAMNTEAFF.

V is TRBV7-9 and J is TRBJ1-1, with D perhaps TRBD1 (5 bases). Germline loops: CDR1 SEHNR, CDR2 FQNEAQ (reference sequence). This CDR3 region has 13 residues. Deletions cut 2 bases from V and 5 bases from J, with 9 bases between. The CDR3 sequence is CASSLNGQTEAFF. The CDR3 coding sequence is TGTGCCAGCAGCTTAAATGGACAAACTGAAGCTTTCTTT.

The chain carries TRBV7-2 and TRBJ2-5; D call uncertain. The CDR3 extends over 12 amino acids. V lost 4 bases and J lost 6, with 9 bases in between. Germline V gives CDR1 SGHTA, CDR2 FQGNSA. This CDR3 reads CASSSGFKTQYF. The CDR3 region has the DNA TGTGCCAGCAGCTCGGGTTTCAAGACCCAGTACTTC.

The gene calls are TRBV7-2 and TRBJ2-1; 11 bases align to TRBD2. V dropped 5 bases and J dropped 6; count of bases not matched to a gene: 6. This CDR3 has 15 amino acids. CDR1 and CDR2 from the germline V gene are SGHTA and FQGNSA. The CDR3 sequence is CASSVSSGRFNEQFF. As DNA, the CDR3 is TGTGCCAGCAGCGTCTCTAGCGGGAGGTTCAATGAGCAGTTCTTC.

The chain's CDR3 is CSDISGYNEQFF. DNA of the CDR3: TGCAGCGACATATCCGGGTACAATGAGCAGTTCTTC. The chain combines TRBV29-1 with TRBJ2-1, with D hard to call. V lost 7 bases and J lost 4, with 11 bases in between. The CDR3 has 12 residues. The germline V gene encodes CDR1 SQVTM and CDR2 ANQGSEA.

The chain joins TRBV5-1 to TRBJ2-7, with a tentative D call TRBD1 (6 bases). CDR3 length: 17 residues. Trimming shortened V by 7 bases and J by 3 bases, and 26 bases separated the two germline ends. Germline V lookup: CDR1 SGHRS, CDR2 YFSETQ. CDR3 coding DNA: TGCGCCAGCCCAACCAGGGTCCCCACTCGGGACAACTACGAGCAGTACTTC. Translation: CASPTRVPTRDNYEQYF.